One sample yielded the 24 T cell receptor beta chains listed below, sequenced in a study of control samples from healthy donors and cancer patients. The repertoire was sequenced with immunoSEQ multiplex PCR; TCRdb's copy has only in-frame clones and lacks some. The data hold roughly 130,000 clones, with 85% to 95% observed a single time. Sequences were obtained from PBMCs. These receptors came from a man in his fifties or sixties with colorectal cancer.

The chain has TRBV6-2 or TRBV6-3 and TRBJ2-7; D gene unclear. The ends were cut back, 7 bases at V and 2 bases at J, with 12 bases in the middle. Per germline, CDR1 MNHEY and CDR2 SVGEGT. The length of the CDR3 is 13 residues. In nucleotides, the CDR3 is TGTGCCAGCACCCCGGCCCGGACCTACGAGCAGTACTTC. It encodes CASTPARTYEQYF.

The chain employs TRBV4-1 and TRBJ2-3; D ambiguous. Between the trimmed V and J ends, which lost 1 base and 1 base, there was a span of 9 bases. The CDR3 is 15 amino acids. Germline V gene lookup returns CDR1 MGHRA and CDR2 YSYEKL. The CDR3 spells CASSQGTAGTDTQYF. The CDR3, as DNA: TGCGCCAGCAGCCAAGGGACCGCGGGCACAGATACGCAGTATTTT.

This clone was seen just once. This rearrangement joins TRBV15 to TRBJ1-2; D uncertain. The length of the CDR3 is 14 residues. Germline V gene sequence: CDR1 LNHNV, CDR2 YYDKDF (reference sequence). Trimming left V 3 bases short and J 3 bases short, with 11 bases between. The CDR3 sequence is CATSSGGRDYGYTF. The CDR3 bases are TGTGCCACCAGCAGCGGTGGGAGGGACTATGGCTACACCTTC.

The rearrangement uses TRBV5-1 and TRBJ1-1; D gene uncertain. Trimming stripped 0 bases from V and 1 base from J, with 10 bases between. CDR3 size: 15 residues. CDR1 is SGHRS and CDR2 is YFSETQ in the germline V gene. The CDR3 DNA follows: TGCGCCAGCAGCTTGGCCGAGGTACAGAACACTGAAGCTTTCTTT. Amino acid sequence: CASSLAEVQNTEAFF.

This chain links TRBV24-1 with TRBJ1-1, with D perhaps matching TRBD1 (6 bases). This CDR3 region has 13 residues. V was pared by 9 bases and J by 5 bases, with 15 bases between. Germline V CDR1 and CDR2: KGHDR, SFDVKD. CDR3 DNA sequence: TGTGCCACCGCTGAGGGGGGCCGGACTGAAGCTTTCTTT. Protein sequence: CATAEGGRTEAFF.

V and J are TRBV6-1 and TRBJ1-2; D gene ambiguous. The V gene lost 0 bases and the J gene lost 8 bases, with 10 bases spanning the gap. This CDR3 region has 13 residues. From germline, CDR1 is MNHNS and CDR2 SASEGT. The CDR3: CASSEASRRGYTF. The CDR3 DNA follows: TGTGCCAGCAGTGAAGCAAGCCGAAGGGGCTACACCTTC.

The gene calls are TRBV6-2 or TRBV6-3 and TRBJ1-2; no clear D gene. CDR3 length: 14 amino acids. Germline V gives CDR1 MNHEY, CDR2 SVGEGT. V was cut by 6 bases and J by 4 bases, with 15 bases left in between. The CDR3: CASSGGGSAYGYTF. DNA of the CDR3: TGTGCCAGCAGCGGAGGAGGGTCGGCCTATGGCTACACCTTC.

CDR3 residues: CASSPVAGRGNTIYF. DNA for the CDR3: TGTGCCAGCTCACCTGTCGCTGGCCGTGGAAACACCATATATTTT. The chain has TRBV18 and TRBJ1-3; D unclear. Between the trimmed V and J ends, which lost 3 bases and 3 bases, there was a span of 12 bases. The CDR3 spans 15 residues. Looked up from germline, CDR1 is KGHSH and CDR2 is LQKENI.

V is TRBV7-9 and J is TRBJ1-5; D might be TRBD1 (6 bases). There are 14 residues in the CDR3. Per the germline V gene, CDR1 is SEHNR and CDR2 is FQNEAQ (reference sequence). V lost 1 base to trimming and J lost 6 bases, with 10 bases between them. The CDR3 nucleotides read TGTGCCAGCAGCTTAGGACAGGAGGGTCAGCCCCAGCATTTT. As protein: CASSLGQEGQPQHF.

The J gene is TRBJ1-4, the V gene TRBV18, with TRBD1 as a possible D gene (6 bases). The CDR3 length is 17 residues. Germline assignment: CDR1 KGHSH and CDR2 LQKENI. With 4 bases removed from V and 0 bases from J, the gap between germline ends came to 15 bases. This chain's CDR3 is CASSQPDSFATNEKLFF. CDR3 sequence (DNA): TGTGCCAGCTCACAACCGGACAGCTTTGCAACTAATGAAAAACTGTTTTTT.

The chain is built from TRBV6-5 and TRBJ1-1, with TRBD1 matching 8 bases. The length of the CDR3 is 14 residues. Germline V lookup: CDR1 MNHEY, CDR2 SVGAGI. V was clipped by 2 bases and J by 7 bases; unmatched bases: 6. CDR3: CASSYERTGIEAFF. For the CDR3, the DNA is TGTGCCAGCAGTTACGAGAGGACAGGGATTGAAGCTTTCTTT.

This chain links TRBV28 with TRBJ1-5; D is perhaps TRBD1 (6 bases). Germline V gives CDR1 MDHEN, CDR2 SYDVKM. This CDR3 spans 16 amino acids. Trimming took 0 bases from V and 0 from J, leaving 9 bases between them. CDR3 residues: CASSLWSGASNQPQHF. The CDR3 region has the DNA TGTGCCAGCAGTTTATGGTCAGGGGCTAGCAATCAGCCCCAGCATTTT.

The DNA of the CDR3 is TGTGCCAGCAGCGTGACAGGGGTCCGTGGCTACACCTTC. Residues: CASSVTGVRGYTF. The chain is built from TRBV12-3 or TRBV12-4 and TRBJ1-2; 8 bases fit TRBD1. The CDR3 covers 13 residues. J lost 7 bases, V lost 6 bases, and 7 bases had no gene match.

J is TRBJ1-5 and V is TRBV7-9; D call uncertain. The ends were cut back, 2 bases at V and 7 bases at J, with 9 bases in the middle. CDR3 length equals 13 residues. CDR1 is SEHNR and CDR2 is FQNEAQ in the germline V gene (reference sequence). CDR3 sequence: CASSLMSGQPQHF. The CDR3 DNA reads TGTGCCAGCAGCTTAATGAGCGGGCAGCCCCAGCATTTT.

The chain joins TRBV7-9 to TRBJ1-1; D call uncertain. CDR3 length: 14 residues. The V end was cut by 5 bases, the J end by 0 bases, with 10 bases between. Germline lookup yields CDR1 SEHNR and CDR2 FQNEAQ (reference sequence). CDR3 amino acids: CASSADGMNTEAFF. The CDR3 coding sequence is TGTGCCAGCAGCGCCGACGGTATGAACACTGAAGCTTTCTTT.

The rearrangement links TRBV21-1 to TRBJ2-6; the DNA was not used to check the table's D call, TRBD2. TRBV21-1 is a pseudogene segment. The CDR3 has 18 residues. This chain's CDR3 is CASSKGLAEHSGANVLTF. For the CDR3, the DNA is TGTGCCAGCAGCAAAGGACTAGCGGAACACTCTGGGGCCAACGTCCTGACTTTC.

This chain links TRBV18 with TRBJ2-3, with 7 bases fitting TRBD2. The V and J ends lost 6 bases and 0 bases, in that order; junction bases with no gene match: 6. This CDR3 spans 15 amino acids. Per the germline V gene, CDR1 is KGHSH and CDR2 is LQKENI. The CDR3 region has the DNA TGTGCCAGCTCCCGGGAGGCCCTCAGCACAGATACGCAGTATTTT. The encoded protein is CASSREALSTDTQYF.

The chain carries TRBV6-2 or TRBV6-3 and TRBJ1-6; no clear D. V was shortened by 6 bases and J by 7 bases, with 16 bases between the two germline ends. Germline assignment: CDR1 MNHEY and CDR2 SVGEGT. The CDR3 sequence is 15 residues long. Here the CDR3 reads CASSTEERVNSPLHF. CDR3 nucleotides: TGTGCCAGCAGCACGGAGGAGAGAGTGAATTCACCCCTCCACTTT.

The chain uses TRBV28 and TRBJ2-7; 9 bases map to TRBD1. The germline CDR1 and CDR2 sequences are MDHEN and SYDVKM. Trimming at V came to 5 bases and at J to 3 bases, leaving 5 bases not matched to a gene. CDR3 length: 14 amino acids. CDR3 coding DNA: TGTGCCAGCAGTCTGGGACAGGGCCTCTACGAGCAGTACTTC. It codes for CASSLGQGLYEQYF.

The CDR3 region is CAISEGQNNEKLFF. DNA for the CDR3: TGTGCCATCAGTGAAGGGCAGAATAATGAAAAACTGTTTTTT. The chain recombines TRBV10-3 with TRBJ1-4, with D uncertain. This CDR3 region has 14 residues. The germline CDR1 and CDR2 sequences are ENHRY and SYGVKD. Trimming shortened V by 3 bases and J by 4 bases, and 9 bases separated the two germline ends.

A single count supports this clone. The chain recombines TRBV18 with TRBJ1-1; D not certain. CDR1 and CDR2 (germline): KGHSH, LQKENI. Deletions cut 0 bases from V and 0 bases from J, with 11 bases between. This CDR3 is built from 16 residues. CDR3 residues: CASSPPRSPMNTEAFF. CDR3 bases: TGTGCCAGCTCACCACCGAGGAGTCCTATGAACACTGAAGCTTTCTTT.

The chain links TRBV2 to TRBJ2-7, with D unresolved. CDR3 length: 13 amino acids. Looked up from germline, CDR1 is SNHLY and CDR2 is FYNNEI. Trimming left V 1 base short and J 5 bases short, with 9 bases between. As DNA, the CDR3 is TGTGCCAGCAGTGAAGGGGGTAGGAACGAGCAGTACTTC. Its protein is CASSEGGRNEQYF.

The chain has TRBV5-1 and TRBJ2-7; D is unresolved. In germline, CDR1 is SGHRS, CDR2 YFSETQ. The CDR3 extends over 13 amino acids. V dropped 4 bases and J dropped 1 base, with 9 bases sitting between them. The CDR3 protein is CASSEDGSYEQYF. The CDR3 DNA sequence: TGCGCCAGCAGCGAGGACGGTTCCTACGAGCAGTACTTC.

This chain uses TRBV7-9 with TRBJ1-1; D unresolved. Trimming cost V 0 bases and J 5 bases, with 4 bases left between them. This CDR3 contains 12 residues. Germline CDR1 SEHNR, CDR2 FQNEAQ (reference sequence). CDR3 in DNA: TGTGCCAGCAGCTTAGCAGGGACTGAAGCTTTCTTT. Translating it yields CASSLAGTEAFF.